This T cell receptor (beta chain) was observed in a study of cytomegalovirus exposure and HLA in healthy donors. Study in general: From donors who were HLA-typed, an early data release held 80 million to 85 million unique TCRs. Study results and caveats: Later genetic work tied a missense DCLRE1C variant to beta-chain V and J trimming. Sequencing depth roughly uniform across donors was assumed in presence/absence analyses.

The PCR employed 60 Vbeta primers together with 13 Jbeta primers. Using immunoSEQ multiplex PCR, the repertoire was profiled, and TCRdb retains in-frame clones only, with some absent. Here the sample spans about 160,000 clones, 75% to 85% being singletons. Only one count was recorded for this clone. Its antigen is undetermined. The receptor was isolated from a man aged 25 to 40 in good health and CMV-seronegative. What was sequenced was PBMCs.

CDR3 DNA: TGCAGCGTTCCAGCGGGAGGCCAAGGGGATACGCAGTATTTT. It specifies CSVPAGGQGDTQYF. This chain links TRBV29-1 with TRBJ2-3; 9 bases fit TRBD2. Germline lookup yields CDR1 SQVTM and CDR2 ANQGSEA. Trimming cost V 5 bases and J 6 bases; bases outside gene matches: 9. This CDR3 spans 14 amino acids.